A single sample gave rise to the 7 T cell receptor beta chains below, sequenced in a study of T-cell reconstitution after alpha-beta-depleted transplantation in children. Unique molecular identifiers featured in how the TCRbeta library was prepared. A single record per CDR3 protein comes from TCRdb applying MiXCR to the PCR reads. This sample yields over 550,000 distinct CDR3 sequences, of which roughly a tenth are seen a single time; around 4% belongs to the top ten. The source material was PBMCs from the stem cell graft donor, sampled from the stem cell graft. Every receptor here comes from a human donor who donated a stem cell graft to a child with acute myeloid leukemia.

The chain combines TRBV7-3 with TRBJ2-1, with D hard to call. CDR1 and CDR2 from the germline V gene are SGHTA and FQGTGA. V was cut by 0 bases and J by 8 bases, with 8 bases left in between. CDR3 length: 13 amino acids. The CDR3 loop is CASSLTSSDEQFF. The DNA for the CDR3 is TGTGCCAGCAGCTTAACGTCAAGCGATGAGCAGTTCTTC.

This clonotype was recorded many times. V gene TRBV12-3 or TRBV12-4 combines with J gene TRBJ2-7; 10 bases fit TRBD1. The V segment lost 5 bases and the J segment 4 bases; nucleotides outside the gene matches: 20. The CDR3 has 19 amino acids. CDR3: CASSQPPGQGKGLLYEQYF. The CDR3 DNA reads TGTGCCAGCAGTCAACCCCCGGGACAGGGGAAGGGCCTCTTATACGAGCAGTACTTC.

This clonotype was observed a handful of times. The chain joins TRBV20-1 to TRBJ1-1; the match to TRBD1 covers 8 bases. The CDR3 has 15 amino acids. CDR1 and CDR2 from the germline V gene are DFQATT and SNEGSKA (reference sequence). V was pared by 5 bases and J by 6 bases, with 14 bases of the junction left unmatched. The CDR3 region has the DNA TGCAGTGCTGGCAACTTGGACAGGGCTGTACCTGAAGCTTTCTTT. It is translated as CSAGNLDRAVPEAFF.

Only a few counts were recorded for this clonotype. V is TRBV28 and J is TRBJ2-7; TRBD2 aligns across 13 bases. J gave up 1 base and V 6 bases, and 6 bases lay outside the gene matches. Germline V CDR1 and CDR2: MDHEN, SYDVKM. This CDR3 region has 16 residues. In nucleotides, the CDR3 is TGTGCCAGCAGAGGGACTAGCGGGAAAGTATCCTACGAGCAGTACTTC. Protein: CASRGTSGKVSYEQYF.

The gene calls are TRBV6-1 and TRBJ1-4; the match to TRBD1 covers 8 bases. Germline V gene data show CDR1 as MNHNS and CDR2 as SASEGT. This CDR3 comprises 16 residues. V lost 7 bases to trimming and J lost 0 bases; unmatched junction nucleotides: 7. The CDR3 sequence is CASTNDRGTTNEKLFF. CDR3 sequence (DNA): TGTGCCAGCACCAACGACAGGGGCACAACTAATGAAAAACTGTTTTTT.

The rearrangement joins TRBV7-2 to TRBJ1-4; no definite D call. The CDR3 consists of 12 residues. Per germline, CDR1 SGHTA and CDR2 FQGNSA. Trimming took 5 bases from V and 14 from J, leaving 15 bases between them. As DNA, the CDR3 is TGTGCCAGCAGCGTTAAAAGAGAAAGGCTGTTTTTT. It codes for CASSVKRERLFF.

This clonotype turned up a few times. The chain is built from TRBV5-1 and TRBJ2-7, with a possible D match to TRBD2 (7 bases). V was pared by 8 bases and J by 0 bases, with 18 bases between. The CDR3 covers 15 residues. Germline CDR1 is SGHRS and CDR2 is YFSETQ. The CDR3 bases are TGCGCCAGTGAGGGGGGGGCTAGGGGCTCCTACGAGCAGTACTTC. Its protein is CASEGGARGSYEQYF.